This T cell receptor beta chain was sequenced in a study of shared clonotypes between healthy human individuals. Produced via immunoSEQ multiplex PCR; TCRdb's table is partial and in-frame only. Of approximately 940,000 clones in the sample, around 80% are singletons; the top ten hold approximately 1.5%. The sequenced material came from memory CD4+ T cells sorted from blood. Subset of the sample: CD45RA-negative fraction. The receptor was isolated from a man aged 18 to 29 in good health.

CDR3 sequence (DNA): TGTGCCAGCAGTTACCCCGGACAGGGGAGCACTGAAGCTTTCTTT. It translates to CASSYPGQGSTEAFF. This sequence joins TRBV6-5 and TRBJ1-1; 9 bases align to TRBD1. Unmatched junction bases numbered 5, after V lost 2 bases and J lost 4 bases. The CDR3 consists of 15 residues. The germline V gene encodes CDR1 MNHEY and CDR2 SVGAGI.